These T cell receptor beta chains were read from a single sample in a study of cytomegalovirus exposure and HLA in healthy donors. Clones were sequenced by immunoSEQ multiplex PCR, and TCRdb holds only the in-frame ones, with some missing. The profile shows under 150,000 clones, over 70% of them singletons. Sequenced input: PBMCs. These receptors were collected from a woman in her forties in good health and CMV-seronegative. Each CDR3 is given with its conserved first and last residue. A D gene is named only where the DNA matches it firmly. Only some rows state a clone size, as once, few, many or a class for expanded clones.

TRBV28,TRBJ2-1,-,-,TGTGCCAGCAGTTTAGGCGGGTCATACAATGAGCAGTTCTTC,CASSLGGSYNEQFF
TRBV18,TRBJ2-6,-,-,TGTGCCAGCTCACCCGGAATGGGGCAGCCGTCTCCTTCTGGGGCCAACGTCCTGACTTTC,CASSPGMGQPSPSGANVLTF
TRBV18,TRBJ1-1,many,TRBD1,TGTGCCAGCTCATCGGGACAGATGAACACTGAAGCTTTCTTT,CASSSGQMNTEAFF
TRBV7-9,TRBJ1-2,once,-,TGTGCCAGCAGCTCAGGGCTCGGGGGAGGCTACACCTTC,CASSSGLGGGYTF
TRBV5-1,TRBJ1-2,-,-,TGCGCCAGCAGCTCCCCCAGGGGTTATGGCTACACCTTC,CASSSPRGYGYTF
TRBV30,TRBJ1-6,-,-,TGTGCCTGGGCAGAAGCCTATAATTCACCCCTCCACTTT,CAWAEAYNSPLHF
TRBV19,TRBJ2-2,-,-,TGTGCCAGTAAATGGGGGGGGCGTGGCACCGGGGAGCTGTTTTTT,CASKWGGRGTGELFF
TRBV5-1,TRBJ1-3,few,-,TGCGCCAGCAGCTTGGATACAGACTCTGGAAACACCATATATTTT,CASSLDTDSGNTIYF
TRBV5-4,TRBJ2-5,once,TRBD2,TGTGCCAGCAGCTTGGCGGGGGGGCCGAGGGAGACCCAGTACTTC,CASSLAGGPRETQYF
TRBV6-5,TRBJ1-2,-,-,TGTGCCAGCCGGAAACAACAGGGAGCCCTCTATGGCTACACCTTC,CASRKQQGALYGYTF
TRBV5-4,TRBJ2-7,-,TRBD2,TGTGCCAGCAGCCCGGGAGGTAGCGGGGGTGACGGTTTCGAGCAGTACTTC,CASSPGGSGGDGFEQYF
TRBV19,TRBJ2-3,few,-,TGTGCCATTAGTGGACGGGCGGGAGATACGCAGTATTTT,CAISGRAGDTQYF
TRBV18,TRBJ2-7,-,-,TGTGCCAGCTCAGCGGCCGAGGGGGACGAGCAGTACTTC,CASSAAEGDEQYF
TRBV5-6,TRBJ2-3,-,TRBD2,TGTGCCAGCAGCTTCAGGGAGGGTGGTGATACGCAGTATTTT,CASSFREGGDTQYF
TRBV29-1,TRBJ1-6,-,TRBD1,TGCAGCGCCCGGACAGGGTTTGGTAATTCACCCCTCCACTTT,CSARTGFGNSPLHF
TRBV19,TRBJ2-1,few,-,TGTGCCAGTTCTCCCTCTTTCAATGAGCAGTTCTTC,CASSPSFNEQFF
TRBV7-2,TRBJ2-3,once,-,TGTGCCAGCAGCCGAGCTCGGGAAGATACGCAGTATTTT,CASSRAREDTQYF
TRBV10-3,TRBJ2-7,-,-,TGTGCCATCAGATCCGAGGGTTACGAGCAGTACTTC,CAIRSEGYEQYF
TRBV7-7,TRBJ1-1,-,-,TGTGCCAGCAGCAAAATTGACAGCATTAACACTGAAGCTTTCTTT,CASSKIDSINTEAFF
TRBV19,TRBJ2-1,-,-,TGTGCCAGTAGTATAGGGGCATACAATGAGCAGTTCTTC,CASSIGAYNEQFF
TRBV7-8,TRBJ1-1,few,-,TGTGCCAGCAGCTACCGTGGGGGCGCGAGAGTGACTGAAGCTTTCTTT,CASSYRGGARVTEAFF
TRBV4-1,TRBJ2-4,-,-,TGCGCCAGCAGGCAACCGGGAAGCGACATTCAGTACTTC,CASRQPGSDIQYF
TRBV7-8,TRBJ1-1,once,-,TGTGCCAGCAGCTTAGTAGTGAACACTGAAGCTTTCTTT,CASSLVVNTEAFF
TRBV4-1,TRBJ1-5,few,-,TGCGCCAGCAGCCAAGAGTCGTTGGGCAGGGTATACCAGCCCCAGCATTTT,CASSQESLGRVYQPQHF
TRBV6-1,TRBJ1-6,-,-,TGTGCCAGCAGTGTGGGGACATCAGATTCACCCCTCCACTTT,CASSVGTSDSPLHF
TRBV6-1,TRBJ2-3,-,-,TGTGCCAGCAGTGGGTCTGAGGGGGAGCTGAGCACAGATACGCAGTATTTT,CASSGSEGELSTDTQYF
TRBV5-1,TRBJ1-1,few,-,TGCGCCAGCAGCTTGGCCGTTGGTCGGAGTTTAAACACTGAAGCTTTCTTT,CASSLAVGRSLNTEAFF
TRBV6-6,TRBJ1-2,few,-,TGTGCCAGCAACTTGGGACTGGGCTATGGCTACACCTTC,CASNLGLGYGYTF